The T cell receptor (beta chain) under discussion was sequenced for a study of Ad26.COV2.S vaccination and SARS-CoV-2 variants. Study background: Ad26.COV2.S was injected intramuscularly once or twice, 56 days apart. General observations from the study: Total T cell responses may have been underestimated by the TCR breadth and depth analyses. The placebo group had lower spike-specific TCR breadth than the vaccine recipients did. Measurement of non-spike TCR breadth gave similar results in vaccine and placebo recipients.

Notes on this clone: No antigen is known for it.

Treatment defined: about 20 received Ad26.COV2.S at low or high dose, single or two shots; roughly five received placebo; per-sample allocation not given. Material that was analyzed had been drawn on day 63 after the first vaccine or placebo injection. This CDR3 region has 15 residues. CDR1 is SQVTM, CDR2 ANQGSEA, per germline. V lost 4 bases to trimming and J lost 6 bases; unmatched junction nucleotides: 10. The repertoire was sequenced with immunoSEQ multiplex PCR; TCRdb's copy has only in-frame clones and lacks some. The table shows 350,000 to 450,000 clones, with approximately 85% occurring only once.

The source was peripheral blood, collected in a trial of Ad26.COV2.S vaccine versus placebo. This rearrangement joins TRBV29-1 to TRBJ1-1; TRBD1 agrees at 11 bases. The origin of this receptor is a person aged 18-65 years who received the Ad26.COV2.S COVID-19 vaccine or a placebo. CDR3 bases: TGCAGCGTTGTACCCACCGGGACAGGGGGTCCTGAAGCTTTCTTT. This translates into CSVVPTGTGGPEAFF.